A single sample is the source of the 5 T cell receptor beta chains below, sequenced in a study of cytomegalovirus exposure and HLA in healthy donors. The PCR contained 60 Vbeta and 13 Jbeta primers. Assay: immunoSEQ multiplex PCR; the TCRdb copy retains only in-frame clones and omits some. The data hold 95,000 to 150,000 clones, with around 73% observed a single time. Sequenced: PBMCs. These receptors came from a woman in her thirties or forties in good health and CMV-seropositive.

The chain joins TRBV4-1 to TRBJ2-1; 9 bases map to TRBD2. The ends lost 1 base at V and 8 bases at J; junction bases unmatched: 9. Germline V lookup: CDR1 MGHRA, CDR2 YSYEKL. The CDR3 runs 16 residues. CDR3 DNA sequence: TGCGCCAGCAGCCAAGGGCCAGCGGGGGGCATAGATGAGCAGTTCTTC. Amino acids: CASSQGPAGGIDEQFF.

A few counts support this clone. This chain connects TRBV18 to TRBJ1-5; possible D gene TRBD1, 6 bases. V lost 6 bases and J 5 bases, leaving 11 bases between the germline ends. Germline assignment: CDR1 KGHSH and CDR2 LQKENI. The CDR3 is 13 residues long. The CDR3, as DNA: TGTGCCAGCTCGACCCGGACAGATCAGCCCCAGCATTTT. It encodes CASSTRTDQPQHF.

The chain has TRBV6-1 and TRBJ1-2, with TRBD1 matching over 8 bases. J gave up 8 bases and V 5 bases, and 10 bases lay outside the gene matches. Per the germline V gene, CDR1 is MNHNS and CDR2 is SASEGT. The CDR3 runs to 14 residues. CDR3 in amino acids: CASSNPQGAKGYTF. In DNA, the CDR3 is TGTGCCAGCAGTAATCCTCAGGGGGCAAAGGGCTACACCTTC.

The chain couples TRBV10-3 to TRBJ2-5, with TRBD1 matching over 9 bases. Germline V lookup: CDR1 ENHRY, CDR2 SYGVKD. CDR3 size: 14 residues. V was pared by 10 bases and J by 4 bases, with 10 bases of the junction left unmatched. CDR3: CATTGQGRGETQYF. CDR3 DNA: TGTGCCACCACGGGACAGGGTAGGGGAGAGACCCAGTACTTC.

With regard to this clone: Compared with germline, one end of the junction differs, possibly owing to a read error. The chain couples TRBV6-1 to TRBJ1-2; D may be TRBD1 (6 bases). Germline CDR1 is MNHNS and CDR2 is SASEGT. The CDR3 runs to 14 residues. CDR3 in amino acids: CASSKTDSYYGCTF. CDR3 DNA: TGTGCCAGCAGCAAAACGGACAGTTACTATGGCTGCACCTTC.